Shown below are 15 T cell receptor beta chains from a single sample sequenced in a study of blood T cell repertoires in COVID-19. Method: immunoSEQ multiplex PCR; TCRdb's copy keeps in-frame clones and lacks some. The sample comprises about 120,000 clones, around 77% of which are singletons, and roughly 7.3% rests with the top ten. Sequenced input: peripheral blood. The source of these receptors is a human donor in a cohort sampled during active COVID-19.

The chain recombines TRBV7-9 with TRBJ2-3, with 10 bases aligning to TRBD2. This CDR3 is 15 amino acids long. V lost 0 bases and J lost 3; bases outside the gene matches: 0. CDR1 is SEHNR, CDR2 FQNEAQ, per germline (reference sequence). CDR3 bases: TGTGCCAGCAGCTTAGCTAGCGGGAGGACAGATACGCAGTATTTT. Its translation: CASSLASGRTDTQYF.

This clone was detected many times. Here the CDR3 reads CASSSTGGRVYEQYF. In DNA form, the CDR3 reads TGTGCCAGCAGTTCGACAGGGGGTAGGGTCTACGAGCAGTACTTC. The genes are TRBV27 and TRBJ2-7; 9 nucleotides align to TRBD1. CDR3 length equals 15 residues. V lost 4 bases, J lost 3 bases, and 7 bases stayed unmatched. CDR1 and CDR2 (germline): MNHEY, SMNVEV (reference sequence).

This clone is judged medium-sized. CDR3 in amino acids: CASSFSGLANEQFF. The CDR3 DNA reads as TGTGCCAGCAGTTTTTCCGGACTAGCCAATGAGCAGTTCTTC. The chain combines TRBV28 with TRBJ2-1, with 8 bases that match TRBD2. Germline V gene data show CDR1 as MDHEN and CDR2 as SYDVKM. This CDR3 is 14 amino acids long. V shed 3 bases and J 6 bases; nucleotides not matched to a gene: 4. Looking up the rest from reference TRBV28 and TRBJ2-1 gives the full variable domain: DVKVTQSSRYLVKRTGEKVFLECVQDMDHENMFWYRQDPGLGLRLIYFSYDVKMKEKGDIPEGYSVSREKKERFSLILESASTNQTSMYLCASSFSGLANEQFFGPGTRLTVL.

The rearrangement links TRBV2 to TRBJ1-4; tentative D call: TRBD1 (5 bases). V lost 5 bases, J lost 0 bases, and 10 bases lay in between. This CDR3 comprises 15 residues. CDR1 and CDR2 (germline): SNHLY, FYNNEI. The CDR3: CASSTTGPTNEKLFF. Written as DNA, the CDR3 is TGTGCCAGCAGTACTACAGGTCCAACTAATGAAAAACTGTTTTTT.

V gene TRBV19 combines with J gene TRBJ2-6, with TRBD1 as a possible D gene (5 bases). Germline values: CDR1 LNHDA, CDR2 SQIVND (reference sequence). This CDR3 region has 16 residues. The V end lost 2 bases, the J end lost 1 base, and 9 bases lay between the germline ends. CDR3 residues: CASSIRQLSGANVLTF. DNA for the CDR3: TGTGCCAGTAGTATACGACAGCTTTCTGGGGCCAACGTCCTGACTTTC.

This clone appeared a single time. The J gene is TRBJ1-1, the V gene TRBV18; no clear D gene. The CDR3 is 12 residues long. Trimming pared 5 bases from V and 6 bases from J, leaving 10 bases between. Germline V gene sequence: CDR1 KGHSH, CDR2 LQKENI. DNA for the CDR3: TGTGCCAGCTCAGGAGGGCGGGCTGAAGCTTTCTTT. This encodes CASSGGRAEAFF.

The CDR3 loop reads CASSLTGGAGRSTDTQYF. The CDR3 nucleotides are TGTGCCAGCAGCTTAACGGGAGGGGCGGGGCGTAGCACAGATACGCAGTATTTT. The chain carries TRBV7-9 and TRBJ2-3; 8 bases are shared with TRBD2. The CDR3 has 18 residues. CDR1 is SEHNR and CDR2 is FQNEAQ in the germline V gene (reference sequence). V dropped 2 bases and J dropped 0; count of bases not matched to a gene: 10.

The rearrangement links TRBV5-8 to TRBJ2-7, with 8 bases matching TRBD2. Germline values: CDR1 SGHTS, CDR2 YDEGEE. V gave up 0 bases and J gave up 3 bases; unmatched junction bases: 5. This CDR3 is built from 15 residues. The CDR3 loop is CASSLAEREIYEQYF. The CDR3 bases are TGTGCCAGCAGCTTGGCCGAGCGGGAGATCTACGAGCAGTACTTC.

The CDR3 bases are TGTGCCAGCAGCTTAGAACGATACAGGGGGAGCTCCTATAATTCACCCCTCCACTTT. It translates to CASSLERYRGSSYNSPLHF. The gene calls are TRBV11-3 and TRBJ1-6; 8 bases line up with TRBD1. The CDR3 is 19 residues long. The junction had 7 bases not matched to a gene; V was cut back by 0 bases and J by 0 bases. Germline V CDR1 and CDR2: SGHNT, YENEEA. Combining the CDR3 with reference TRBV11-3 and TRBJ1-6 gives the whole variable domain EAGVVQSPRYKIIEKKQPVAFWCNPISGHNTLYWYLQNLGQGPELLIRYENEEAVDDSQLPKDRFSAERLKGVDSTLKIQPAELGDSAVYLCASSLERYRGSSYNSPLHFGNGTRLTVT.

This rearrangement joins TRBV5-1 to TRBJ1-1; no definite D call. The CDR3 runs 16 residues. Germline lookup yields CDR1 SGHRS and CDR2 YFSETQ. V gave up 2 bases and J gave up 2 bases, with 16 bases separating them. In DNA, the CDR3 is TGCGCCAGCAGCTTCAGAAAAGCAGGAATAAACACTGAAGCTTTCTTT. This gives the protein CASSFRKAGINTEAFF. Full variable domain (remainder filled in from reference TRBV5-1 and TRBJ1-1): KAGVTQTPRYLIKTRGQQVTLSCSPISGHRSVSWYQQTPGQGLQFLFEYFSETQRNKGNFPGRFSGRQFSNSRSEMNVSTLELGDSALYLCASSFRKAGINTEAFFGQGTRLTVV.

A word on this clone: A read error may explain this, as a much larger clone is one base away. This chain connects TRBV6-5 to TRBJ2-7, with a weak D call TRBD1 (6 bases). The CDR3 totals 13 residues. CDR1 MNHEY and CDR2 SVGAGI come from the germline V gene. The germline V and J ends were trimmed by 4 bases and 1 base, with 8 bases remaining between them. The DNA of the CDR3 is TGTGCCAGCAGTTTAGGACAGTCCTACGAGCAGTACTTC. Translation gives CASSLGQSYEQYF.

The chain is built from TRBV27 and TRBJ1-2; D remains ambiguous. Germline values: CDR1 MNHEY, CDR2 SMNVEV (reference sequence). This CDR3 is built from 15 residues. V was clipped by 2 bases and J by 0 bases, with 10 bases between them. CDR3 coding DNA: TGTGCCAGCAGTTTAACACCGGGTCCTAACTATGGCTACACCTTC. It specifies CASSLTPGPNYGYTF.

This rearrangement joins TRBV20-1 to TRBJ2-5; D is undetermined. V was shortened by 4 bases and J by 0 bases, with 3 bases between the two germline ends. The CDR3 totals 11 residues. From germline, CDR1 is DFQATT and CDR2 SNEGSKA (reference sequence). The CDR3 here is CSAINQETQYF. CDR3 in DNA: TGCAGTGCTATAAACCAAGAGACCCAGTACTTC.

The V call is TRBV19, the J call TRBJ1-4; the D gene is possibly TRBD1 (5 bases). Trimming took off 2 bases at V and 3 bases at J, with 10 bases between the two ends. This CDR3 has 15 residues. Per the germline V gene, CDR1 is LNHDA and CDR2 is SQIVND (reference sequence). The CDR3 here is CASSIRGDANEKLFF. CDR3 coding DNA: TGTGCCAGTAGTATAAGGGGTGATGCTAATGAAAAACTGTTTTTT.

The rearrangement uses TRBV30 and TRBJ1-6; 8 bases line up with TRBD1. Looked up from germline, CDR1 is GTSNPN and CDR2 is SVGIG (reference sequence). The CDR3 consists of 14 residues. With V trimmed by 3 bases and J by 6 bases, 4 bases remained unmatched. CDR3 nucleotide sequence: TGTGCCTGGAGAGGGACAGGCTCTAATTCACCCCTCCACTTT. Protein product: CAWRGTGSNSPLHF.